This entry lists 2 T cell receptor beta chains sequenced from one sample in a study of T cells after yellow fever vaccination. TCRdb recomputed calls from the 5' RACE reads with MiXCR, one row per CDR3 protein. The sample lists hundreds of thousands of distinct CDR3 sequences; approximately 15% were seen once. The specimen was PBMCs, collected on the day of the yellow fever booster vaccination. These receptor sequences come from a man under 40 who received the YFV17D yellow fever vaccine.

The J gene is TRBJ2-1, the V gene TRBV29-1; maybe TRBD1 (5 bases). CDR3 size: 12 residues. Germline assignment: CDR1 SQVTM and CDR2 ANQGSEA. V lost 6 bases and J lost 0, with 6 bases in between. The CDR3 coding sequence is TGCAGCGTGGACAACTCCTACAATGAGCAGTTCTTC. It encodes CSVDNSYNEQFF.

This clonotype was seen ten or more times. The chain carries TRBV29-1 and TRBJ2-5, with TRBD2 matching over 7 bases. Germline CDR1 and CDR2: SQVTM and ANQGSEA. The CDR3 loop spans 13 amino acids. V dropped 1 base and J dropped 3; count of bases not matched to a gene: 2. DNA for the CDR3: TGCAGCGTTGAAGTCCGGGGGGAAGAGACCCAGTACTTC. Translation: CSVEVRGEETQYF.